The TCR beta chain described here comes from a study of T cells in Graves' hyperthyroidism and ophthalmopathy. As concerns this clonotype: Its matching antigen is unknown.

RNA transcripts were the template for amplifying TCR beta CDR3 regions. First-round RT-PCR targeting the TCR CDR3 was performed with the HTBI primer set. Each CDR3 protein gets one entry after TCRdb re-called the multiplex PCR reads with MiXCR. This table holds approximately 700,000 distinct CDR3 sequences, just under 45% found once. CDR1 is SQVTM and CDR2 is ANQGSEA in the germline V gene. V gave up 4 bases and J gave up 7 bases, with 14 bases separating them. The CDR3 length is 13 residues. Study results and limitations: A median approximately 6.8 months before onset, the model predicted ophthalmopathy. The authors' 13 V-J model separated ophthalmopathy from stable hyperthyroidism.

Those patients with uncontrolled infection, other autoimmune disease, pregnancy or lactation were excluded. Orbital computed tomography and thyroid ultrasound, together with serum TRAb and thyroxine and clinical symptoms, were used for diagnoses. The sequence came from an adult man with Graves' disease, either hyperthyroidism or ophthalmopathy (not recorded which). The chain combines TRBV29-1 with TRBJ1-5; D is possibly TRBD1 (5 bases). The sample was peripheral blood or thyroid tissue (not recorded which). CDR3 in DNA: TGCAGCGTTGTTGGCAGGGTCGGACAGCCCCAGCATTTT. Translated, it gives CSVVGRVGQPQHF.